This TCR beta chain was found in a study of Tregs in tolerant kidney transplant recipients. General study results and limits: Few patients were studied, so findings need validation in larger groups. Expanding Tregs on activated donor B cells appeared to best identify donor-specific TCRbeta clones. This study did not directly address biological reproducibility.

On this clone itself: Its antigen is not known.

The repertoire was sequenced with immunoSEQ multiplex PCR; TCRdb's copy has only in-frame clones and lacks some. The table has under 300,000 clones, about 86% seen once. Thawed PBMCs were FACS-sorted into unstimulated CD4+CD25+CD127- regulatory T cells, CD4+CD25- non-regulatory cells, CD4 and CD8 cells. The length of the CDR3 is 15 residues. CDR1 and CDR2 from the germline V gene are SGHAT and FQNNGV. The ends were cut back, 4 bases at V and 9 bases at J, with 19 bases in the middle. The chain has TRBV11-2 and TRBJ1-3; D unresolved. Input material: CD4+ T cells from blood. The clonotype comes from a human donor in good health. The CDR3 region has the DNA TGTGCCAGCAGCTCAGGAACGTTGGAAGGACGCACCATATATTTT. Encoded protein: CASSSGTLEGRTIYF.